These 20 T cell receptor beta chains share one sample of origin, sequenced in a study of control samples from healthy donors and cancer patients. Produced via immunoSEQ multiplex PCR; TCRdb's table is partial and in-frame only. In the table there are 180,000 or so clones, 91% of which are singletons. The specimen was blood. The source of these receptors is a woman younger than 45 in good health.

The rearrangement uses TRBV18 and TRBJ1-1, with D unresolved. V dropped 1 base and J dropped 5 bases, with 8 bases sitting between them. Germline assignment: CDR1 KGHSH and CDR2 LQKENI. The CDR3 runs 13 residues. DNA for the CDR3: TGTGCCAGCTCACCACAGGAAGGGACTGAAGCTTTCTTT. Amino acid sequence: CASSPQEGTEAFF.

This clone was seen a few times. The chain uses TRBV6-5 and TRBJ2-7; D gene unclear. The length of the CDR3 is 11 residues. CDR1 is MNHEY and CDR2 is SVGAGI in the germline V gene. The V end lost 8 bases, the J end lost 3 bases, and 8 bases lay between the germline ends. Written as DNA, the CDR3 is TGTGCCAGCGGGTGGTACTACGAGCAGTACTTC. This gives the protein CASGWYYEQYF.

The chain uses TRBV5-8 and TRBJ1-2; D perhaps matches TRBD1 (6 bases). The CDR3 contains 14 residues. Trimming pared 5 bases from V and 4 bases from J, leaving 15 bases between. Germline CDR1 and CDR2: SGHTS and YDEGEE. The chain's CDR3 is CASRPRDTSYGYTF. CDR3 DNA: TGTGCCAGCAGGCCCCGGGACACATCCTATGGCTACACCTTC. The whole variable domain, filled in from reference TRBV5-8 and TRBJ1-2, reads EAGVTQSPTHLIKTRGQQATLRCSPISGHTSVYWYQQALGLGLQFLLWYDEGEERNRGNFPPRFSGRQFPNYSSELNVNALELEDSALYLCASRPRDTSYGYTFGSGTRLTVV.

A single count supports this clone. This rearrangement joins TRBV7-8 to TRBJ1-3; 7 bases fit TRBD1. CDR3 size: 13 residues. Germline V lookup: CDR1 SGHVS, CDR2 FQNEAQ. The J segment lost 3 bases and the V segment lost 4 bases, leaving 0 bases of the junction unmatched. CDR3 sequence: CASSYRGGNTIYF. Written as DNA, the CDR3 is TGTGCCAGCAGCTACAGGGGTGGAAACACCATATATTTT.

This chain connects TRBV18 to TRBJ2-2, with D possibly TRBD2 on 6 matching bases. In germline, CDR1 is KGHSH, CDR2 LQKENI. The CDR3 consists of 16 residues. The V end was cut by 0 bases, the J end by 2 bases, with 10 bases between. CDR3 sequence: CASSPPEDYNTGELFF. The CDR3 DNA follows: TGTGCCAGCTCACCACCGGAGGACTATAACACCGGGGAGCTGTTTTTT.

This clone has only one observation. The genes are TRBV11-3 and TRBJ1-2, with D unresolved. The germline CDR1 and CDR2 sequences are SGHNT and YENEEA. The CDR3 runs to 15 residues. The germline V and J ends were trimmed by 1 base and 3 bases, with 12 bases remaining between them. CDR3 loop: CASSLGQTRDYGYTF. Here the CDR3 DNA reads TGTGCCAGCAGCTTAGGGCAGACGAGGGACTATGGCTACACCTTC.

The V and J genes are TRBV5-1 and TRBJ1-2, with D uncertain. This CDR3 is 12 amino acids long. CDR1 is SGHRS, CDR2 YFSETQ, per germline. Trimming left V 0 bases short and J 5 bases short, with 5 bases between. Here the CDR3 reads CASSLAGYGYTF. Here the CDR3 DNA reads TGCGCCAGCAGCTTGGCCGGGTATGGCTACACCTTC. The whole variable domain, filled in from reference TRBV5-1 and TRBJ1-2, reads KAGVTQTPRYLIKTRGQQVTLSCSPISGHRSVSWYQQTPGQGLQFLFEYFSETQRNKGNFPGRFSGRQFSNSRSEMNVSTLELGDSALYLCASSLAGYGYTFGSGTRLTVV.

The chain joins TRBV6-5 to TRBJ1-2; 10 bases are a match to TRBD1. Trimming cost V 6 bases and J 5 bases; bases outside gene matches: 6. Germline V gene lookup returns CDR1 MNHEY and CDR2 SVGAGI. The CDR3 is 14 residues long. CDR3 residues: CASRAGTGVYGYTF. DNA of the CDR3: TGTGCCAGCAGGGCCGGGACAGGGGTGTATGGCTACACCTTC.

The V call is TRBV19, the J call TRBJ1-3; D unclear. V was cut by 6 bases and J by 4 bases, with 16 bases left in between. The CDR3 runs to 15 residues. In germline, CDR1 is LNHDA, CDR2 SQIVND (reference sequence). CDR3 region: CASRRAAGSGNTIYF. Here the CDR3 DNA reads TGTGCCAGTAGACGGGCCGCAGGTTCGGGAAACACCATATATTTT. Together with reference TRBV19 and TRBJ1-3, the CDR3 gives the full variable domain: DGGITQSPKYLFRKEGQNVTLSCEQNLNHDAMYWYRQDPGQGLRLIYYSQIVNDFQKGDIAEGYSVSREKKESFPLTVTSAQKNPTAFYLCASRRAAGSGNTIYFGEGSWLTVV.

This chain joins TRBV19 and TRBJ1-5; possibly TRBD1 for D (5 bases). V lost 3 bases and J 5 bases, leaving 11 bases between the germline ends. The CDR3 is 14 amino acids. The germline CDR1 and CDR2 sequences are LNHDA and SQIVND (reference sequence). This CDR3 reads CASSMQGDYQPQHF. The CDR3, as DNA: TGTGCCAGTAGTATGCAGGGTGACTATCAGCCCCAGCATTTT.

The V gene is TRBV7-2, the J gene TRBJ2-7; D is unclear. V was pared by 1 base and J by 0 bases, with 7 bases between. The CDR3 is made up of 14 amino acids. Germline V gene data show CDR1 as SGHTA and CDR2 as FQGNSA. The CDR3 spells CASSLDSTSYEQYF. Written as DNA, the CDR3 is TGTGCCAGCAGCTTAGACAGCACCTCCTACGAGCAGTACTTC. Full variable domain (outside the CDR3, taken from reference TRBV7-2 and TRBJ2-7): GAGVSQSPSNKVTEKGKDVELRCDPISGHTALYWYRQSLGQGLEFLIYFQGNSAPDKSGLPSDRFSAERTGGSVSTLTIQRTQQEDSAVYLCASSLDSTSYEQYFGPGTRLTVT.

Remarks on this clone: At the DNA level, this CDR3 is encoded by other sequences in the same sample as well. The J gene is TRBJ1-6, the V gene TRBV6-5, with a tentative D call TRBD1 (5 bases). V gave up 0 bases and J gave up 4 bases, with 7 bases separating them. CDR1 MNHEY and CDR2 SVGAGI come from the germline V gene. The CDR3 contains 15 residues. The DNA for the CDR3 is TGTGCCAGCAGTTACTCGGGGCCTTATAATTCACCCCTCCACTTT. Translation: CASSYSGPYNSPLHF.

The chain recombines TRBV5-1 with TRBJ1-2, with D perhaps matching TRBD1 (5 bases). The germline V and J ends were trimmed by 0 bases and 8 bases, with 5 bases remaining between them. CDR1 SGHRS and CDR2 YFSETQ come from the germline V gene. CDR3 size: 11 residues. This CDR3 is CASSLGGGYTF. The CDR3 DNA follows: TGCGCCAGCAGCTTGGGGGGCGGCTACACCTTC.

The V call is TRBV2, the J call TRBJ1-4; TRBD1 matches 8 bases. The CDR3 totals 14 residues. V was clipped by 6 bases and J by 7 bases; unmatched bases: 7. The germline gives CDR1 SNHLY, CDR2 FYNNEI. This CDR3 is CASRAQGASEKLFF. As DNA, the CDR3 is TGTGCCAGCAGAGCGCAGGGGGCAAGTGAAAAACTGTTTTTT.

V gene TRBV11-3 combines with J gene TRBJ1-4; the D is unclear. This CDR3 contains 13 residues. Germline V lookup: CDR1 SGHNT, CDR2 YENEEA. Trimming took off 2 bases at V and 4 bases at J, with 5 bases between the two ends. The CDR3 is CASSLQSNEKLFF. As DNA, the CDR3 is TGTGCCAGCAGCTTACAGAGTAATGAAAAACTGTTTTTT.

The CDR3: CASSPPENSGNTIYF. CDR3 DNA sequence: TGTGCCAGCTCACCACCAGAGAACTCTGGAAACACCATATATTTT. The genes are TRBV18 and TRBJ1-3; D is undetermined. The CDR3 runs 15 residues. The V end was cut by 0 bases, the J end by 0 bases, with 6 bases between. CDR1 and CDR2 from the germline V gene are KGHSH and LQKENI.

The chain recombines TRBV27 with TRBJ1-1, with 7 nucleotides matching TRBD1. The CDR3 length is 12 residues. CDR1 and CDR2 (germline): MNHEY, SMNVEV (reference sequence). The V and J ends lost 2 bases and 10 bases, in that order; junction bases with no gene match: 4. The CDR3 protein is CASSLRQGLAFF. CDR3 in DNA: TGTGCCAGCAGTTTAAGACAGGGTCTAGCTTTCTTT.

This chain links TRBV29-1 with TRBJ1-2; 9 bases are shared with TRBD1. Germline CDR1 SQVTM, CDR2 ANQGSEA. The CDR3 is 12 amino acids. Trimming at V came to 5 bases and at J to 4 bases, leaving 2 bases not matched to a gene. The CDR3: CSVRTGVYGYTF. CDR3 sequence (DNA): TGCAGCGTTAGGACAGGGGTCTATGGCTACACCTTC.

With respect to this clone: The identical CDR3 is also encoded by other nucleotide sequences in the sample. The CDR3 region has the DNA TGTGCCAGCAGTTTACGGACTGAAGCTTTCTTT. Translating gives CASSLRTEAFF. The genes are TRBV28 and TRBJ1-1; no firm D call. The V end lost 2 bases, the J end lost 5 bases, and 3 bases lay between the germline ends. Germline CDR1 MDHEN, CDR2 SYDVKM. The CDR3 is made up of 11 amino acids. Variable domain in full (rest from reference TRBV28 and TRBJ1-1): DVKVTQSSRYLVKRTGEKVFLECVQDMDHENMFWYRQDPGLGLRLIYFSYDVKMKEKGDIPEGYSVSREKKERFSLILESASTNQTSMYLCASSLRTEAFFGQGTRLTVV.

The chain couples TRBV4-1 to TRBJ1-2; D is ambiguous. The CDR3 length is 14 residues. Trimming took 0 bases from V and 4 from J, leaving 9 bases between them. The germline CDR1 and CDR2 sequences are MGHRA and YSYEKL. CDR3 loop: CASSQDVLGYGYTF. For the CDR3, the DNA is TGCGCCAGCAGCCAAGATGTGCTGGGCTATGGCTACACCTTC.